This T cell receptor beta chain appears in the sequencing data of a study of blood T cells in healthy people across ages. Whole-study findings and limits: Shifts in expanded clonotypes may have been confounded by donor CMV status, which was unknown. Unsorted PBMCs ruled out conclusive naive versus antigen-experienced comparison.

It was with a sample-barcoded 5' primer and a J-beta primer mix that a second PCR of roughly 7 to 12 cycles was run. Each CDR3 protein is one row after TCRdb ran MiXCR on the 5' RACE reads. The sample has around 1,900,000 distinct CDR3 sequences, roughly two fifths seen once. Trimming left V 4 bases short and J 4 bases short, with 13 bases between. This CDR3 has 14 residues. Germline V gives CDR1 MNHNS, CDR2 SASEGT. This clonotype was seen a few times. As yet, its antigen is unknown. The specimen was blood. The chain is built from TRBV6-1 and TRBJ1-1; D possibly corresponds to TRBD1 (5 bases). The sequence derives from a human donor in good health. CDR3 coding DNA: TGTGCCAGCAGTGCCCAGGGCGGGGGCACTGAAGCTTTCTTT. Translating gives CASSAQGGGTEAFF.